The T cell receptor beta chain under discussion was sequenced for a study of T-cell reconstitution after alpha-beta-depleted transplantation in children. Preparation of the TCRbeta library used unique molecular identifiers. TCRdb re-derived calls from the PCR reads in MiXCR, one entry per CDR3 protein. The top ten clones hold around 6% of a sample with 490,000 or so distinct CDR3 sequences, about 12% of them seen once. This CDR3 contains 12 residues. V lost 6 bases and J 8 bases, leaving 11 bases between the germline ends. Germline loops: CDR1 DFQATT, CDR2 SNEGSKA (reference sequence). This TCR was recovered from a human donor who donated a stem cell graft to a child with combined immunodeficiency. The V gene is TRBV20-1, the J gene TRBJ1-6; D not resolved. Sequenced material: PBMCs from the stem cell graft donor, taken from the stem cell graft. CDR3 in amino acids: CSALAGDSPLHF. CDR3 coding DNA: TGCAGTGCGCTTGCTGGGGATTCACCCCTCCACTTT.